This record covers a single T cell receptor beta chain. This clone was counted once. Its binding antigen is unknown. No base quality values were provided; no much bigger clone lies one nucleotide off. The data originate from a study of PD-L1 blockade in urothelial cancer (dated by TCRdb to 2017 to 2019). A note on the overall study: Therapy was started around 2014 for all patients, and atezolizumab 1,200 mg was administered intravenously every 3 weeks. About nine tenths of the roughly 29 patients were identified as males with urothelial cancer of bladder origin, and a prior smoking history was reported by 18 of 29 patients. Patients had an ECOG performance status of 0 or 1 and had received between 0 and 3 prior chemotherapy regimens. Blood samples were analyzed 3 weeks after the start of treatment (second dose) and 6 weeks after the start of treatment. Blood samples yielded a median of around 140,000 T cells and roughly 83,000 unique TCRs, with median clonality roughly 0.085. The study was an exploratory multi-omic analysis of somatic, immune and clinical correlates of response to PD-L1 blockade with atezolizumab in urothelial cancer. TCR sequencing covered pretreatment tumor samples and matched, serially collected peripheral blood taken before and after atezolizumab treatment. Durable clinical benefit was defined as a progression-free survival longer than 6 months, and TCR features were additionally tested against progression-free survival and overall survival. In the same patients, whole exome sequencing and RNA sequencing of pretreatment tumors were performed in addition to TCR sequencing. Durable clinical benefit was achieved by nine patients but not by the remaining 20. Just over 28 patients had pretreatment blood TCR-seq, about 25 had at least one posttreatment blood collection, and about 25 had tumor TCR-seq. Overall study outcomes, separate from this receptor: A pretreatment peripheral blood TCR clonality below the median was linked to improved progression-free and overall survival. At 3 weeks after the start of treatment, tumor-associated TCR clones in peripheral blood had expanded more in patients with durable benefit (n of about 22, p = 0.022). Small sample size (n ≈ 27) and many exploratory analyses mean the results are intended to be hypothesis-generating.

Each PCR received spiked-in synthetic TCR analog templates so that absolute template abundance could be estimated from read counts. The immunoSEQ assay used bias-controlled V and J gene primers to amplify TCRbeta CDR3 regions from genomic DNA. Sequencing of rearranged TCRbeta segments was done at approximately 20X coverage. The authors' analysis ran thus. Sequencing errors were corrected by clustering and CDR3s were annotated against IMGT to assign V, D and J genes. Only productive TCRbeta rearrangements were used in downstream analyses, excluding out-of-frame or stop-codon sequences. Clonality was calculated as one minus the Shannon entropy normalized by the log of the number of unique productive sequences. Fisher's exact test with Benjamini-Hochberg correction, at a threshold of adjusted p below 0.01, was used to find clones that differed between time points or between blood and tumor. Sourced from immuneACCESS, this table was stored by TCRdb with only in-frame sequences that have V and J called. A share of the clones is absent; for the studies checked, an unresolved V gene accounts for under half, and the remainder has no known explanation. D and trimming come from the DNA, and the V and J calls and clone size come from that table. The sample data list tens of thousands of clones, and 70% to 80% of these were observed just once. 10% of the sample goes to the ten largest clones.

The time point tag for this specimen amounts to: pretreatment peripheral blood. The cohort included 29 patients with locally advanced or metastatic urothelial carcinoma who were treated at Memorial Sloan Kettering on a trial protocol. Peripheral blood mononuclear cells were collected pretreatment and during treatment, at between 1 and 8 total time points per patient. The Qiagen DNeasy Blood extraction kit was used to purify genomic DNA from total PBMCs and tumor samples. Collected pretreatment and during treatment, PBMCs were isolated and stored as previously described. V loses 9 bases at its end and J loses 8 bases; junction bases beyond the gene matches: 4. In the germline V gene, CDR1 corresponds to MDHEN and CDR2 to SYDVKM. The CDR3 numbers 12 residues from cysteine through phenylalanine. Only the CDR3 DNA is retained, 36 bases long and in frame from the first base.

The rearrangement combines TRBV28 with TRBJ2-1; TRBD2 agrees with 10 junctional bases. The sequencing used PBMCs, collected around atezolizumab (anti-PD-L1) treatment. This receptor was identified in a man between 65 and 85 years old with urothelial cancer. The sequenced DNA: TGTGCCAGTACTAGCGGGGACCATGAGCAGTTCTTC. This encodes CASTSGDHEQFF.